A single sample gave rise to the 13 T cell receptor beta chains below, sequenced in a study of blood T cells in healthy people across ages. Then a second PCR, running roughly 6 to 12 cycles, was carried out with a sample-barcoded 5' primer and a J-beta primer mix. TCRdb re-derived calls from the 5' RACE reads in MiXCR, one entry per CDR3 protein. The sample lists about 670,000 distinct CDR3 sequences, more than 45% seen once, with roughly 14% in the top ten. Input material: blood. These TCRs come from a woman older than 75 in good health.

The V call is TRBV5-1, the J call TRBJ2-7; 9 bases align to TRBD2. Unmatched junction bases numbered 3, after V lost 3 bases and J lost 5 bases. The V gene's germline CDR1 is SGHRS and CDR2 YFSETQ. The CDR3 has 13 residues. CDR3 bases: TGCGCCAGCAGCTCCGGACTAGCGAACGAGCAGTACTTC. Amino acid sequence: CASSSGLANEQYF.

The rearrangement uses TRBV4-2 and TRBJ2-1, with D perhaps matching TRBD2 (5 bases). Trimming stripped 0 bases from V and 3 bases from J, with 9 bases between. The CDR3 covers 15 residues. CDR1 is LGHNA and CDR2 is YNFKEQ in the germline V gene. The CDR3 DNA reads TGTGCCAGCAGCCAAGAAACAGCGGTCTACAATGAGCAGTTCTTC. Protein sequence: CASSQETAVYNEQFF.

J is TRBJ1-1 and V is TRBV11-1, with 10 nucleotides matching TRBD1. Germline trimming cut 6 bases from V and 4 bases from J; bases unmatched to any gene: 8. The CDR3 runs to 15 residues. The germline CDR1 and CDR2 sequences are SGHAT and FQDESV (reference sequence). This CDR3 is CASSLRGTGVTEAFF. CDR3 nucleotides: TGTGCCAGCAGTTTACGTGGGACAGGGGTCACTGAAGCTTTCTTT.

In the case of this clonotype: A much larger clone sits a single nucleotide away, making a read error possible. This CDR3 reads CASSGLAGVLPKNIQYF. Here the CDR3 DNA reads TGTGCCAGCAGTGGACTAGCGGGAGTTCTCCCCAAAAACATTCAGTACTTC. J is TRBJ2-4 and V is TRBV2, with 12 nucleotides matching TRBD2. Germline V CDR1 and CDR2: SNHLY, FYNNEI. V was pared by 4 bases and J by 2 bases, with 6 bases of the junction left unmatched. CDR3 size: 17 residues.

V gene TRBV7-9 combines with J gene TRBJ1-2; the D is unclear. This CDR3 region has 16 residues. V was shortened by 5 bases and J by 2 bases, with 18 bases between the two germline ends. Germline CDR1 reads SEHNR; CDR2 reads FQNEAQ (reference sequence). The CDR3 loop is CASSIEPSTGNYGYTF. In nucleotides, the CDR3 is TGTGCCAGCAGCATCGAACCCTCAACGGGGAACTATGGCTACACCTTC.

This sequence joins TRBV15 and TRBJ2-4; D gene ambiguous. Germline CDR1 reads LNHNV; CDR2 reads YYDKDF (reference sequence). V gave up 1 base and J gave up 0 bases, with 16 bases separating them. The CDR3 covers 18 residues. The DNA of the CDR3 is TGTGCCACCAGCAGAGTAGCTTGGGCCCCCCTAGCCAAAAACATTCAGTACTTC. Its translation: CATSRVAWAPLAKNIQYF.

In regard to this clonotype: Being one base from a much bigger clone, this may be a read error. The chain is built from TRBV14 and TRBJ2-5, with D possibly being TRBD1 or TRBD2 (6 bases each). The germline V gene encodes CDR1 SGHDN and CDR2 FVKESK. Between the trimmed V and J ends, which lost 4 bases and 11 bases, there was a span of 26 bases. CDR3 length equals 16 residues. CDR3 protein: CASSPWGLRGLNEQYF. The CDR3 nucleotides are TGTGCCAGCAGCCCTTGGGGACTCCGGGGGCTCAATGAGCAGTACTTC.

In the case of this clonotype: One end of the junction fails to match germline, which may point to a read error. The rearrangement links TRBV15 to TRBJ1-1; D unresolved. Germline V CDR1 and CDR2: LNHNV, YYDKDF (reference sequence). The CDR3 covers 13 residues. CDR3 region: CATSRRTNTAAFF. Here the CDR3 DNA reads TGTGCCACCAGCAGGCGGACGAACACTGCAGCTTTCTTT.

In nucleotides, the CDR3 is TGTGCCAGTAGTGGTCAAAGGGAGGGTGAGCAGTTCTTC. As protein: CASSGQREGEQFF. The V gene is TRBV19, the J gene TRBJ2-1, with 7 bases that match TRBD2. Germline-derived CDR1 and CDR2 are LNHDA and SQIVND (reference sequence). The CDR3 is made up of 13 amino acids. Losses at the gene ends were 5 bases for V and 9 bases for J; bases not matched to a gene: 7.

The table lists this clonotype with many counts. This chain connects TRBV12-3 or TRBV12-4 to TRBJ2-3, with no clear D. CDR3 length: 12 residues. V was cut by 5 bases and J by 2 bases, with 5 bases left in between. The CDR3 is CASSMTTDTQYF. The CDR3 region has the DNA TGTGCCAGCAGTATGACCACAGATACGCAGTATTTT.

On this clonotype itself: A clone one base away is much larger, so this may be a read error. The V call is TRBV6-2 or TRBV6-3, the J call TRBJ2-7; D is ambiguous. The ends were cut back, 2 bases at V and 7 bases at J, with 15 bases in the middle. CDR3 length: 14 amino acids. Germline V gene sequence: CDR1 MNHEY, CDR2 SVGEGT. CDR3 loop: CASSYDPSYNEQYF. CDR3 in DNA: TGTGCCAGCAGTTACGACCCCAGTTACAATGAGCAGTACTTC.

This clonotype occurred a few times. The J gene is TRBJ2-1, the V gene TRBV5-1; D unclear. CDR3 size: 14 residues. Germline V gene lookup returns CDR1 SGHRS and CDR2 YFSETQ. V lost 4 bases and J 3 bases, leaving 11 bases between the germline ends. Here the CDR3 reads CASSVDHLYNEQFF. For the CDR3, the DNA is TGCGCCAGCAGCGTGGACCACCTCTACAATGAGCAGTTCTTC.

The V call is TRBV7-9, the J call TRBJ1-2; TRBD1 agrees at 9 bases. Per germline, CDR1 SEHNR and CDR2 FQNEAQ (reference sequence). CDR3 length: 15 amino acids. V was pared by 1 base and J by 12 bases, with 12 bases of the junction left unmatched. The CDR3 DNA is TGTGCCAGCAGCTTAGACTGGACAGGGGATTTAGGCCACACCTTC. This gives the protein CASSLDWTGDLGHTF.